The text below deals with one T cell receptor (beta chain). Data came from immunoSEQ multiplex PCR; TCRdb stores just in-frame clones and leaves some out. The repertoire includes some 97,000 clones, 92% of them detected once, and around 0.68% sits in the top ten. The data stem from a study of siplizumab effects on memory and regulatory T cells. Germline CDR1 is MNHNY and CDR2 is SVGAGI (reference sequence). Trimming cost V 7 bases and J 8 bases; bases outside gene matches: 14. This CDR3 spans 15 amino acids. Specimen: Tregs sorted from blood. V usage is TRBV6-6 and J usage is TRBJ2-3; TRBD2 matches at 8 bases. This clonotype originated in a human donor in good health. CDR3 protein: CASTPGTRGSSTQYF. The CDR3 bases are TGTGCCAGCACTCCCGGGACTAGAGGGTCGAGTACGCAGTATTTT.